The clone carrying this T cell receptor (beta chain) was seen a few times. Blood RNA was derived from unsorted whole blood, and germline DNA was extracted too. Before any surgery took place, four milliliters of peripheral blood were collected. The entry originates in a study of tumor-infiltrating lymphocytes in primary liver carcinoma. Turning to the study itself: Enrolled patients were male and female, aged 30 to 69 years. The yield of productive TCRbeta reads per sample was roughly 3.5 to 7.5 million and was similar across tissue types. Lesions, classed as T1-T3 N0M0, spanned about 4 to 11 cm across.

cDNA specific to TCR beta was made from 500 ng of total RNA, with a constant-region primer employed for priming. Libraries for TCR beta were built through three nested multiplex PCR rounds, which together made up a slightly modified ARM-PCR procedure. The opening two PCR rounds, about 11 cycles each, paired TRBV1-TRBV30 forward primers with a C-beta reverse primer. TCRdb used MiXCR to reprocess the multiplex PCR reads, holding one entry per CDR3 protein. The sample has about 180,000 distinct CDR3 sequences, over 50% seen once; the top ten hold approximately 65%. The V end lost 6 bases, the J end lost 11 bases, and 21 bases lay between the germline ends. The CDR3 totals 14 residues. Germline V lookup: CDR1 MNHNY, CDR2 SVGAGI (reference sequence).

The rearrangement joins TRBV6-6 to TRBJ2-3; D is perhaps TRBD1 (5 bases). The specimen sequenced was peripheral blood. This clonotype was obtained from a man between 40 and 49 years old with primary liver carcinoma and hepatitis B virus infection. The CDR3 sequence is CASSLRTPPVEQYF. DNA of the CDR3: TGTGCCAGCAGCTTGAGGACACCTCCAGTTGAGCAGTATTTT.